The clone carrying this TCR beta chain has more than one count but fewer than ten. Its antigen is as yet unknown. This entry belongs to a study of identical twins. In germline, CDR1 is SQVTM, CDR2 ANQGSEA. CDR3 length: 11 residues. Between the trimmed V and J ends, which lost 3 bases and 8 bases, there was a span of 9 bases. Study conclusions and caveats: Fewer insertions marked abundant cord blood beta clonotypes; young adult naive trended weakly, memory not at all.

Healthy Caucasians provided all donations. MiXCR, run by TCRdb on the 5' RACE reads, gives a single entry per CDR3 protein. This sample yields around 670,000 distinct CDR3 sequences, of which roughly 6% are seen a single time; 1.5% to 2% belongs to the top ten. The sequenced sample was naive T cells sorted from blood. The source of this sequence is a man aged 18-30 years in good health. The chain links TRBV29-1 to TRBJ2-3; D gene unclear. CDR3 loop: CSVDELSTQYF. CDR3 sequence (DNA): TGCAGCGTTGACGAGCTTTCTACGCAGTATTTT.